This is a list of T cell receptor beta chains from one sample in a study of blood T cell repertoires in COVID-19. Profiling relied on immunoSEQ multiplex PCR, and the TCRdb table lists in-frame clones only, not all of them. This table has 150,000 to 200,000 clones, around 90% appearing once. Input material: peripheral blood. Receptors originate from a human donor in a cohort sampled during active COVID-19. CDR3s include the opening cysteine and the closing phenylalanine or tryptophan. The D gene is left open where the match is weak. Size is stated for part of the rows, as once, few or many counts, or as a class when the clone is expanded.

abundance	d_gene	v_gene	j_gene	len	CDR3aa	CDR3nt
few	TRBD1	TRBV5-3	TRBJ1-6	15	CARSLRGQPNSPLHF	TGTGCCAGAAGCTTGAGGGGACAGCCCAATTCACCCCTCCACTTT
NA	NA	TRBV10-3	TRBJ2-5	12	CAIGGAQETQYF	TGTGCCATCGGGGGGGCTCAAGAGACCCAGTACTTC
NA	NA	TRBV11-2	TRBJ1-2	18	CASSLSFRGNQINYGYTF	TGTGCCAGCAGCTTAAGTTTTAGAGGGAACCAGATTAACTATGGCTACACCTTC
NA	TRBD1	TRBV11-2	TRBJ2-3	15	CASSLGTGGTDTQYF	TGTGCCAGCAGCTTAGGGACAGGGGGCACAGATACGCAGTATTTT
NA	TRBD1	TRBV25-1	TRBJ1-1	14	CASSPRQGNTEAFF	TGTGCCAGCAGTCCACGACAGGGAAACACTGAAGCTTTCTTT
once	NA	TRBV4-1	TRBJ1-2	16	CASSQRVIDPGHGYTF	TGCGCCAGCAGCCAAAGGGTGATCGATCCGGGACACGGCTACACCTTC
NA	TRBD1	TRBV7-9	TRBJ2-5	16	CASSLIETGGIETQYF	TGTGCCAGCAGCCTCATTGAAACAGGGGGCATAGAGACCCAGTACTTC
NA	NA	TRBV21-1	TRBJ1-5	22	CASSKRETGTETGTDSNQPQHF	TGTGCCAGCAGCAAAAGGGAAACAGGGACGGAAACAGGGACGGATAGCAATCAGCCCCAGCATTTT
few	NA	TRBV27	TRBJ1-2	15	CASSLSVGGARGYTF	TGTGCCAGCAGTTTATCGGTAGGCGGGGCTCGAGGCTACACCTTC
once	NA	TRBV5-1	TRBJ1-4	15	CASSLEGATNEKLFF	TGCGCCAGCAGCTTGGAGGGGGCAACTAATGAAAAACTGTTTTTT
NA	TRBD1	TRBV25-1	TRBJ2-7	14	CASSVGTGGYEQYF	TGTGCCAGCAGTGTTGGGACAGGGGGGTACGAGCAGTACTTC
NA	NA	TRBV21-1	TRBJ1-2	16	CASRASGGATDYGYTF	TGTGCCAGCAGAGCTTCGGGGGGCGCGACTGACTATGGCTACACCTTC
NA	TRBD2	TRBV7-3	TRBJ2-1	16	CASSLKGGRAYNEQFF	TGTGCCAGCAGCTTAAAGGGCGGGAGGGCATACAATGAGCAGTTCTTC
NA	TRBD1	TRBV5-4	TRBJ1-6	14	CASSSGTDNSPLHF	TGTGCCAGCAGTTCCGGGACAGATAATTCACCCCTCCACTTT
NA	TRBD2	TRBV28	TRBJ2-3	17	CASKFSGLAGITDTQYF	TGTGCCAGCAAGTTTTCGGGACTAGCGGGAATCACAGATACGCAGTATTTT
NA	NA	TRBV6-2/TRBV6-3	TRBJ2-3	14	CASSWDTGPDTQYF	TGTGCCAGCAGTTGGGACACCGGTCCGGATACGCAGTATTTT
NA	NA	TRBV12-3/TRBV12-4	TRBJ1-2	12	CASSPTSRGYTF	TGTGCCAGCAGTCCCACTAGTCGGGGCTACACCTTC
NA	TRBD2	TRBV13	TRBJ2-7	15	CARSFGGRGGYEQYF	TGTGCCCGCAGCTTCGGCGGGCGGGGGGGATACGAGCAGTACTTC
NA	TRBD2	TRBV5-1	TRBJ2-5	16	CASSIDPGLAGETQYF	TGCGCCAGCAGCATAGACCCGGGACTAGCGGGGGAGACCCAGTACTTC
NA	TRBD1	TRBV6-5	TRBJ1-1	15	CASRSGQLVNTEAFF	TGTGCCAGCAGATCGGGACAGCTTGTGAACACTGAAGCTTTCTTT